This passage covers 25 T cell receptor beta chains from one sample sequenced in a study of CD8+CD57+ T cells in acquired aplastic anemia. Patients selected for sequencing had displayed CD8+CD57+ cell expansion by flow cytometry. According to the study, genomic DNA was the template for TCR beta VDJ and CDR3 profiling. TCRdb re-called the reads through MiXCR, storing one row per CDR3 protein. The sample lists roughly 280,000 distinct CDR3 sequences; about 50% were seen once. What was sequenced was sorted CD4+, CD8+, or CD8+CD57+ T cells (not recorded which) from PBMCs. These receptors all come from a human donor with aplastic anemia.

J is TRBJ2-7 and V is TRBV29-1; TRBD2 matches at 10 bases. Germline CDR1 is SQVTM and CDR2 is ANQGSEA. The CDR3 spans 15 residues. V lost 2 bases and J lost 4; bases outside the gene matches: 8. The CDR3 sequence: CSVEKASGGSYEQYF. CDR3 coding DNA: TGCAGCGTTGAAAAGGCTAGCGGGGGATCATACGAGCAGTACTTC.

This clonotype showed up just a few times. V gene TRBV24-1 combines with J gene TRBJ1-1, with no clear D. With 3 bases removed from V and 2 bases from J, the gap between germline ends came to 9 bases. The germline CDR1 and CDR2 sequences are KGHDR and SFDVKD. This CDR3 is built from 14 residues. The CDR3, as DNA: TGTGCCACCAGTGATGACGGCGGTAACACTGAAGCTTTCTTT. This translates into CATSDDGGNTEAFF.

The chain uses TRBV20-1 and TRBJ2-1, with 7 bases identical to TRBD2. This CDR3 is built from 15 residues. CDR1 is DFQATT, CDR2 SNEGSKA, per germline (reference sequence). With 6 bases clipped from V and 0 bases from J, the junction kept 8 bases outside the gene matches. CDR3 sequence: CSAGGGGPSYNEQFF. The CDR3 nucleotides are TGCAGTGCGGGGGGGGGGGGACCCTCCTACAATGAGCAGTTCTTC.

Concerning this clonotype: The junction differs from germline at one of its ends, possibly a read error. V is TRBV10-3 and J is TRBJ2-7; no reliable D call. Germline V lookup: CDR1 ENHRY, CDR2 SYGVKD. CDR3 length: 14 residues. CDR3 bases: TGTGCCAGCAGTTGGACCGCGTCGCCCTACGAGCAGTACTTC. Its protein product is CASSWTASPYEQYF.

The V call is TRBV5-1, the J call TRBJ1-2; the D gene is possibly TRBD1 (6 bases). With 4 bases removed from V and 6 bases from J, the gap between germline ends came to 16 bases. The CDR3 totals 14 residues. Germline V gene sequence: CDR1 SGHRS, CDR2 YFSETQ. CDR3 region: CASSTSGGPDGYTF. The CDR3 DNA follows: TGCGCCAGCAGCACTAGCGGGGGGCCAGATGGCTACACCTTC.

V gene TRBV7-9 combines with J gene TRBJ2-5, with a tentative D call TRBD2 (5 bases). The CDR3 has 16 amino acids. V was clipped by 5 bases and J by 5 bases, with 21 bases between them. Germline V CDR1 and CDR2: SEHNR, FQNEAQ (reference sequence). In DNA, the CDR3 is TGTGCCAGCAGCCCCGGGGTAGCCGGAGGAGAGGAGACCCAGTACTTC. Its protein is CASSPGVAGGEETQYF.

This clonotype was detected only once. The chain is built from TRBV15 and TRBJ1-1; D gene uncertain. Trimming cost V 1 base and J 0 bases, with 9 bases left between them. CDR1 is LNHNV and CDR2 is YYDKDF in the germline V gene (reference sequence). The CDR3 is made up of 15 amino acids. This CDR3 reads CATSRAGQVNTEAFF. Written as DNA, the CDR3 is TGTGCCACCAGCAGAGCCGGCCAGGTGAACACTGAAGCTTTCTTT.

This clonotype was seen a single time. This chain uses TRBV20-1 with TRBJ2-5, with D uncertain. This CDR3 spans 16 amino acids. Trimming left V 1 base short and J 0 bases short, with 15 bases between. CDR1 is DFQATT and CDR2 is SNEGSKA in the germline V gene (reference sequence). The CDR3 DNA reads TGCAGTGCTAGAGGCTGGAGCATAACGTACCAAGAGACCCAGTACTTC. This codes for CSARGWSITYQETQYF.

This clonotype was seen a few times. The chain is built from TRBV7-2 and TRBJ2-5; D may be TRBD2 (5 bases). The CDR3 consists of 13 residues. CDR1 and CDR2 from the germline V gene are SGHTA and FQGNSA. Trimming cost V 9 bases and J 5 bases, with 16 bases left between them. The CDR3 loop reads CASRGLAMETQYF. DNA of the CDR3: TGTGCCAGTAGAGGGCTAGCCATGGAGACCCAGTACTTC.

The chain is built from TRBV5-6 and TRBJ2-6, with TRBD2 as a possible D gene (7 bases). The CDR3 extends over 18 amino acids. Germline CDR1 is SGHDT and CDR2 is YYEEEE. The V end was cut by 2 bases, the J end by 0 bases, with 15 bases between. The CDR3 DNA reads as TGTGCCAGCAGCTTAAGCGGGACATTTCTCTCTGGGGCCAACGTCCTGACTTTC. Protein: CASSLSGTFLSGANVLTF.

In its sample, this clonotype was seen many times. The chain combines TRBV5-1 with TRBJ2-5; TRBD2 matches 8 bases. V lost 0 bases to trimming and J lost 1 base; unmatched junction nucleotides: 5. The CDR3 sequence is 16 residues long. Germline CDR1 SGHRS, CDR2 YFSETQ. CDR3 protein: CASSLDGGRTQETQYF. The CDR3 nucleotides are TGCGCCAGCAGCTTGGATGGCGGGAGGACCCAAGAGACCCAGTACTTC. Variable domain in full (rest from reference TRBV5-1 and TRBJ2-5): KAGVTQTPRYLIKTRGQQVTLSCSPISGHRSVSWYQQTPGQGLQFLFEYFSETQRNKGNFPGRFSGRQFSNSRSEMNVSTLELGDSALYLCASSLDGGRTQETQYFGPGTRLLVL.

This clonotype was recorded once. V usage is TRBV20-1 and J usage is TRBJ2-7; 12 nucleotides line up with TRBD2. Trimming took 1 base from V and 7 from J; bases not matched to a gene: 2. CDR1 is DFQATT, CDR2 SNEGSKA, per germline (reference sequence). The CDR3 has 13 amino acids. CDR3: CSARVTSGGEQYF. DNA for the CDR3: TGCAGTGCTAGAGTGACTAGCGGGGGTGAGCAGTACTTC.

In DNA form, the CDR3 reads TGTGCCAGCAGTGAAATGAAGGGAAACAATTCACCCCTCCACTTT. Protein sequence: CASSEMKGNNSPLHF. The chain is built from TRBV2 and TRBJ1-6; D unclear. The length of the CDR3 is 15 residues. The V end lost 2 bases, the J end lost 7 bases, and 12 bases lay between the germline ends. CDR1 SNHLY and CDR2 FYNNEI come from the germline V gene.

This clonotype was seen ten or more times. The chain couples TRBV6-5 to TRBJ1-2, with 7 nucleotides matching TRBD1. With V trimmed by 6 bases and J by 6 bases, 7 bases remained unmatched. The CDR3 has 13 amino acids. CDR1 and CDR2 from the germline V gene are MNHEY and SVGAGI. The CDR3 reads CASSRDREHGYTF. In nucleotides, the CDR3 is TGTGCCAGCAGCCGTGACAGGGAACATGGCTACACCTTC.

The chain uses TRBV2 and TRBJ2-3; 10 positions agree with TRBD2. CDR3 length equals 15 residues. The junction had 17 bases not matched to a gene; V was cut back by 9 bases and J by 11 bases. The germline CDR1 and CDR2 sequences are SNHLY and FYNNEI. CDR3 bases: TGTGCCAGGGGGCAAAGCGGGAGGGCCGGAAATGAGCAGTATTTT. Translated, it gives CARGQSGRAGNEQYF.

The rearrangement links TRBV7-9 to TRBJ2-2; 7 positions agree with TRBD1. The CDR3 contains 14 residues. The ends lost 4 bases at V and 6 bases at J; junction bases unmatched: 5. CDR1 SEHNR and CDR2 FQNEAQ come from the germline V gene (reference sequence). In nucleotides, the CDR3 is TGTGCCAGCAGCTCGACAGGGCGCGCCGGGGAGCTGTTTTTT. This encodes CASSSTGRAGELFF.

This chain connects TRBV25-1 to TRBJ2-1, with 9 positions matching TRBD1. Germline CDR1 is MGHDK and CDR2 is SYGVNS. V was pared by 10 bases and J by 2 bases, with 6 bases of the junction left unmatched. The CDR3 sequence is 14 residues long. CDR3 loop: CATSGQGPYNEQFF. The CDR3 DNA sequence: TGTGCCACCTCGGGACAGGGACCCTACAATGAGCAGTTCTTC.

This clonotype turned up a few times. The chain couples TRBV7-8 to TRBJ1-1; unclear D gene. Germline V gene lookup returns CDR1 SGHVS and CDR2 FQNEAQ. This CDR3 is 14 amino acids long. V was shortened by 1 base and J by 0 bases, with 6 bases between the two germline ends. Written as DNA, the CDR3 is TGTGCCAGCAGCTTAGAGGCGGTGAACACTGAAGCTTTCTTT. Translated: CASSLEAVNTEAFF.

A word on this clonotype: One end of the junction varies from germline; a read error may be responsible. The chain carries TRBV9 and TRBJ2-3; D is perhaps TRBD1 (5 bases). Germline V CDR1 and CDR2: SGDLS, YYNGEE. The CDR3 contains 14 residues. CDR3 in DNA: TGTGCTAGCAGCGCGCTAGGGGGCACAGATACGCAGTATTTT. This encodes CASSALGGTDTQYF. The full variable domain, rest sourced from reference TRBV9 and TRBJ2-3, is DSGVTQTPKHLITATGQRVTLRCSPRSGDLSVYWYQQSLDQGLQFLIQYYNGEERAKGNILERFSAQQFPDLHSELNLSSLELGDSALYFCASSALGGTDTQYFGPGTRLTVL.

In regard to this clonotype: The junction shows a germline mismatch at one end, possibly a read error. The chain has TRBV10-3 and TRBJ2-7; 7 nucleotides align to TRBD2. The CDR3 runs to 15 residues. CDR1 and CDR2 (germline): ENHRY, SYGVKD. CDR3 in DNA: TGTGCCAGCAGTGAAGAGGGGCGGGGGAGCTACGAGCAGTACTTC. It specifies CASSEEGRGSYEQYF.

Turning to this clonotype: One end of the junction is discordant with germline, which a read error may explain. The chain employs TRBV5-1 and TRBJ1-6; D not certain. Germline loops: CDR1 SGHRS, CDR2 YFSETQ. There are 14 residues in the CDR3. The CDR3 reads CASRPEGLNLPLHF. CDR3 sequence (DNA): TGCGCCAGCAGGCCCGAGGGTTTGAATTTACCCCTCCACTTT.

This clonotype was recorded at least ten times. The rearrangement links TRBV6-6 to TRBJ1-1, with D tentatively TRBD1 (6 bases). The CDR3 totals 15 residues. V was shortened by 5 bases and J by 1 base, with 14 bases between the two germline ends. Germline values: CDR1 MNHNY, CDR2 SVGAGI (reference sequence). CDR3 DNA sequence: TGTGCCAGCAGTCGAAATCAGGGGACGAACACTGAAGCTTTCTTT. The encoded protein is CASSRNQGTNTEAFF.

The gene calls are TRBV20-1 and TRBJ1-1, with TRBD1 matching 8 bases. Trimming took 2 bases from V and 11 from J; bases not matched to a gene: 10. Germline V CDR1 and CDR2: DFQATT, SNEGSKA (reference sequence). The CDR3 contains 13 residues. Written as DNA, the CDR3 is TGCAGTGCTAGACGACAGGGGATTGGTATGGCTTTCTTT. Translating gives CSARRQGIGMAFF.

This sequence joins TRBV20-1 and TRBJ1-2; D is ambiguous. The CDR3 runs to 11 residues. Deletions cut 4 bases from V and 3 bases from J, with 6 bases between. Looked up from germline, CDR1 is DFQATT and CDR2 is SNEGSKA (reference sequence). CDR3 amino acids: CSATGDYGYTF. In DNA form, the CDR3 reads TGCAGTGCTACCGGAGACTATGGCTACACCTTC.

The gene calls are TRBV30 and TRBJ2-7; D ambiguous. Germline values: CDR1 GTSNPN, CDR2 SVGIG (reference sequence). This CDR3 is 13 amino acids long. The V end was cut by 8 bases, the J end by 2 bases, with 16 bases between. The CDR3 bases are TGTGCCGTATCCCGTATTGGGGCCTACGAGCAGTACTTC. Translation gives CAVSRIGAYEQYF.